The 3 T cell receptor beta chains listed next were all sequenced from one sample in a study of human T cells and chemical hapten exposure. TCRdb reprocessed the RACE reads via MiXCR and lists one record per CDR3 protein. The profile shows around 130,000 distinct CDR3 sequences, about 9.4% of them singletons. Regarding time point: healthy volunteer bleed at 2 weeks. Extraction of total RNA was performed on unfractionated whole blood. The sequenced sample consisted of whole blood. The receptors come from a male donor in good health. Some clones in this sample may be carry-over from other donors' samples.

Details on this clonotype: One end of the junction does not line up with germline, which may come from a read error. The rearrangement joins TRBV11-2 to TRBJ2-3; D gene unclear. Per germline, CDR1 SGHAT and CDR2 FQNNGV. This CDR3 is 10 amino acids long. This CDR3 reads CAAETDTQYF. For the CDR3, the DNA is TGCGCTGCCGAGACAGATACGCAGTATTTT.

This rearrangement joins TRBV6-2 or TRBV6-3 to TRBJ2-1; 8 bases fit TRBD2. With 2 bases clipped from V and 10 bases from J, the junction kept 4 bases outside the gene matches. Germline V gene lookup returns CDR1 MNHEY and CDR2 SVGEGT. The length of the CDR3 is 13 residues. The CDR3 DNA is TGTGCCAGCAGTTACGGCGGGGGGCAGGAGCAGTTCTTC. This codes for CASSYGGGQEQFF.

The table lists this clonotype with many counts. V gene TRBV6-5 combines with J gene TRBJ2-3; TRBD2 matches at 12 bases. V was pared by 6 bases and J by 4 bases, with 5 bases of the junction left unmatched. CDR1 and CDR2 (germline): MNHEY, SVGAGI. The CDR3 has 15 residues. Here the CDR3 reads CASSKTSGSADTQYF. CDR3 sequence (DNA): TGTGCCAGCAGCAAGACTAGCGGGAGTGCAGATACGCAGTATTTT.